The 10 T cell receptor beta chains listed next were all sequenced from one sample in a study of shared clonotypes between healthy human individuals. Sequenced by immunoSEQ multiplex PCR; TCRdb stores in-frame clones only, minus some. The repertoire holds 90,000 to 120,000 clones, with 68% as singletons. Source material: memory CD8+ T cells sorted from blood. The subset is: CD45RO+ cells pooled with CCR7-negative TemRA cells. The receptors shown here come from a woman younger than 45 in good health.

This clone has a handful of counts. The rearrangement uses TRBV6-6 and TRBJ1-1; D call uncertain. Germline CDR1 reads MNHNY; CDR2 reads SVGAGI (reference sequence). V lost 0 bases and J 8 bases, leaving 10 bases between the germline ends. The CDR3 is made up of 13 amino acids. CDR3 nucleotides: TGTGCCAGCAGTTACTCATCACCAGGAGAAGCTTTCTTT. The encoded protein is CASSYSSPGEAFF.

The genes are TRBV27 and TRBJ2-7; D is undetermined. The CDR3 extends over 13 amino acids. The V gene's germline CDR1 is MNHEY and CDR2 SMNVEV (reference sequence). V was shortened by 5 bases and J by 3 bases, with 11 bases between the two germline ends. CDR3 nucleotides: TGTGCCAGCAGTGTGTCCCCCAACTACGAGCAGTACTTC. This gives the protein CASSVSPNYEQYF.

V and J are TRBV27 and TRBJ1-4; D remains ambiguous. Germline values: CDR1 MNHEY, CDR2 SMNVEV (reference sequence). V gave up 6 bases and J gave up 2 bases, with 25 bases separating them. CDR3 size: 19 residues. The CDR3 is CASSPGTYRSAVTNEKLFF. The DNA of the CDR3 is TGTGCCAGCAGCCCGGGTACATATAGATCGGCGGTGACTAATGAAAAACTGTTTTTT.

The CDR3 sequence is CSVDMGGGQPQHF. The CDR3 region has the DNA TGCAGCGTTGATATGGGGGGAGGTCAGCCCCAGCATTTT. This sequence joins TRBV29-1 and TRBJ1-5, with D possibly matching TRBD1 (5 bases). Germline CDR1 SQVTM, CDR2 ANQGSEA. The CDR3 has 13 residues. Trimming took off 3 bases at V and 6 bases at J, with 12 bases between the two ends.

The chain carries TRBV28 and TRBJ2-7; D is uncertain. Trimming cost V 5 bases and J 0 bases, with 26 bases left between them. The CDR3 length is 19 residues. The germline V gene encodes CDR1 MDHEN and CDR2 SYDVKM. CDR3 protein: CASSPYPRFLTFTSYEQYF. In DNA, the CDR3 is TGTGCCAGCAGTCCCTATCCCAGGTTCTTAACCTTTACCTCCTACGAGCAGTACTTC. The full variable domain, its missing parts supplied by reference TRBV28 and TRBJ2-7, is DVKVTQSSRYLVKRTGEKVFLECVQDMDHENMFWYRQDPGLGLRLIYFSYDVKMKEKGDIPEGYSVSREKKERFSLILESASTNQTSMYLCASSPYPRFLTFTSYEQYFGPGTRLTVT.

The chain joins TRBV6-5 to TRBJ2-3, with 7 bases aligning to TRBD2. Germline loops: CDR1 MNHEY, CDR2 SVGAGI. The CDR3 has 15 amino acids. V shed 6 bases, J shed 8 bases, and the junction held 14 bases outside the gene matches. The CDR3 coding sequence is TGTGCCAGCAGACCCACTAGCGCCGCTCCCCCTACGCAGTATTTT. The encoded protein is CASRPTSAAPPTQYF.

The gene calls are TRBV28 and TRBJ2-3; D possibly matches TRBD1 or TRBD2 (6 bases each). V lost 6 bases and J lost 3, with 13 bases in between. Germline lookup yields CDR1 MDHEN and CDR2 SYDVKM. The CDR3 sequence is 14 residues long. In nucleotides, the CDR3 is TGTGCCAGCAGCAGGGGCCGGGGGACAGATACGCAGTATTTT. Encoded protein: CASSRGRGTDTQYF.

This sequence joins TRBV2 and TRBJ1-3, with D possibly matching TRBD1 (6 bases). V was cut by 9 bases and J by 2 bases, with 14 bases left in between. Per germline, CDR1 SNHLY and CDR2 FYNNEI. The CDR3 spans 14 residues. CDR3 amino acids: CASTEAGAGNTIYF. The CDR3 coding sequence is TGTGCCAGTACTGAGGCAGGGGCTGGAAACACCATATATTTT. The full variable domain, its missing parts supplied by reference TRBV2 and TRBJ1-3, is EPEVTQTPSHQVTQMGQEVILRCVPISNHLYFYWYRQILGQKVEFLVSFYNNEISEKSEIFDDQFSVERPDGSNFTLKIRSTKLEDSAMYFCASTEAGAGNTIYFGEGSWLTVV.

The chain recombines TRBV21-1 with TRBJ1-2. TRBV21-1 is annotated as a pseudogene. The CDR3 runs 13 residues. The CDR3 region is CASSKWLSGGYTF. The CDR3 region has the DNA TGTGCCAGCAGTAAATGGTTGTCGGGTGGCTACACCTTC.

The V and J genes are TRBV29-1 and TRBJ2-1, with unresolved D. Germline assignment: CDR1 SQVTM and CDR2 ANQGSEA. V lost 2 bases to trimming and J lost 8 bases, with 13 bases between them. The CDR3 runs 13 residues. CDR3 nucleotide sequence: TGCAGCGTTGAATCAGCTCACGCCTATGAGCAGTTCTTC. It encodes CSVESAHAYEQFF.